Shown below are 20 T cell receptor beta chains from a single sample sequenced in a study of shared clonotypes between healthy human individuals. Data came from immunoSEQ multiplex PCR; TCRdb stores just in-frame clones and leaves some out. The sample has roughly 650,000 clones; 96% are singletons. Naivety among CD8 cells was defined by CD45RO negativity and positive CCR7 selection, thereby excluding terminally differentiated effector memory CD45RA+ cells. Sequenced sample: naive CD8+ T cells sorted from blood. The receptors were sampled from a woman in her twenties or thirties in good health.

The rearrangement joins TRBV4-1 to TRBJ1-6, with D possibly TRBD1 on 5 matching bases. V lost 5 bases and J 10 bases, leaving 18 bases between the germline ends. In germline, CDR1 is MGHRA, CDR2 YSYEKL. This CDR3 has 15 amino acids. The CDR3 loop reads CASSSPSGGESPLHF. The CDR3 DNA reads TGCGCCAGCAGCTCCCCATCCGGGGGAGAATCACCCCTCCACTTT.

V gene TRBV29-1 combines with J gene TRBJ1-1, with TRBD1 matching over 8 bases. V shed 6 bases and J 5 bases; nucleotides not matched to a gene: 17. CDR1 and CDR2 from the germline V gene are SQVTM and ANQGSEA. The length of the CDR3 is 16 residues. The CDR3 here is CSVTGVDAGVGTEAFF. Here the CDR3 DNA reads TGCAGCGTGACAGGGGTCGACGCGGGAGTGGGAACTGAAGCTTTCTTT.

This clone was detected a few times. CDR3 amino acids: CASSGIQPQHF. CDR3 nucleotides: TGTGCCAGCAGTGGTATCCAGCCCCAGCATTTT. V gene TRBV6-1 combines with J gene TRBJ1-5; no clear D gene. This CDR3 spans 11 amino acids. V lost 4 bases and J 7 bases, leaving 5 bases between the germline ends. Per germline, CDR1 MNHNS and CDR2 SASEGT.

The V call is TRBV10-1, the J call TRBJ2-1; the match to TRBD1 covers 7 bases. V dropped 3 bases and J dropped 7; count of bases not matched to a gene: 9. CDR1 is WNHNN and CDR2 is SYGVQD in the germline V gene (reference sequence). This CDR3 has 15 residues. CDR3 DNA sequence: TGCGCCAGCAGTGATCCTCGACAGGGTGGTAATGAGCAGTTCTTC. Its protein product is CASSDPRQGGNEQFF.

This rearrangement joins TRBV4-2 to TRBJ2-4, with 11 positions matching TRBD2. The V and J ends lost 0 bases and 8 bases, in that order; junction bases with no gene match: 6. Germline CDR1 reads LGHNA; CDR2 reads YNFKEQ. The CDR3 runs 16 residues. The CDR3 bases are TGTGCCAGCAGCCAAGAGGAATCTAGCGGGAGGTACATTCAGTACTTC. Its translation is CASSQEESSGRYIQYF.

V and J are TRBV7-6 and TRBJ2-3; D call uncertain. Trimming removed 1 base from V and 6 bases from J, with 14 bases in between. From germline, CDR1 is SGHVS and CDR2 FNYEAQ. The CDR3 is 15 amino acids. The CDR3 bases are TGTGCCAGCAGCTTAGGGATTGCGAGGATTGATACGCAGTATTTT. The encoded protein is CASSLGIARIDTQYF. Full variable domain (missing parts from reference TRBV7-6 and TRBJ2-3): GAGVSQSPRYKVTKRGQDVALRCDPISGHVSLYWYRQALGQGPEFLTYFNYEAQQDKSGLPNDRFSAERPEGSISTLTIQRTEQRDSAMYRCASSLGIARIDTQYFGPGTRLTVL.

This clone was detected only once. The genes are TRBV14 and TRBJ2-5; 10 bases line up with TRBD2. The closer fit of TRBJ2-7 to the DNA end suggests the J call may be wrong. CDR3 length: 14 amino acids. CDR1 and CDR2 from the germline V gene are SGHDN and FVKESK. This CDR3 is CASSHSGRWYEQYF. For the CDR3, the DNA is TGTGCCAGCAGCCATAGCGGGAGGTGGTACGAGCAGTACTTC.

This chain uses TRBV7-9 with TRBJ2-3; D not resolved. From germline, CDR1 is SEHNR and CDR2 FQNEAQ (reference sequence). Trimming cost V 7 bases and J 4 bases, with 6 bases left between them. The CDR3 consists of 11 residues. The CDR3 region has the DNA TGTGCCAGCAAGGCGGCAGATACGCAGTATTTT. It codes for CASKAADTQYF.

The chain couples TRBV2 to TRBJ2-5; possible D gene TRBD1, 6 bases. The ends were cut back, 4 bases at V and 5 bases at J, with 8 bases in the middle. CDR3 size: 12 residues. The germline CDR1 and CDR2 sequences are SNHLY and FYNNEI. As DNA, the CDR3 is TGTGCCAGCAGTGGACAGGAGGAGACCCAGTACTTC. It yields the protein CASSGQEETQYF.

The V call is TRBV7-3, the J call TRBJ2-3; D unresolved. CDR1 and CDR2 (germline): SGHTA, FQGTGA. The CDR3 extends over 14 amino acids. V was pared by 6 bases and J by 0 bases, with 10 bases between. CDR3 loop: CASRVDTSTDTQYF. CDR3 bases: TGTGCCAGCAGGGTCGACACTAGCACAGATACGCAGTATTTT.

CDR3 coding DNA: TGTGCCAGCAGTTTATCGACCTATACTATTTACAATGAGCAGTTCTTC. Protein sequence: CASSLSTYTIYNEQFF. The chain carries TRBV27 and TRBJ2-1, with D unclear. CDR1 is MNHEY and CDR2 is SMNVEV in the germline V gene (reference sequence). CDR3 length: 16 amino acids. Trimming shortened V by 0 bases and J by 4 bases, and 13 bases separated the two germline ends.

The chain carries TRBV4-2 and TRBJ2-3, with D perhaps given as TRBD1 or TRBD2 (5 bases each). The CDR3 is 16 amino acids. V lost 0 bases and J lost 3, with 13 bases in between. Germline CDR1 LGHNA, CDR2 YNFKEQ. The CDR3: CASSQEGVRWTDTQYF. The CDR3 nucleotides are TGTGCCAGCAGCCAAGAGGGGGTACGTTGGACAGATACGCAGTATTTT.

In this sample, this clone turned up once. The chain couples TRBV5-1 to TRBJ2-3, with TRBD1 as a possible D gene (6 bases). The CDR3 length is 15 residues. The V gene's germline CDR1 is SGHRS and CDR2 YFSETQ. V lost 3 bases and J lost 1, with 12 bases in between. CDR3 residues: CASSWTVRRTDTQYF. CDR3 in DNA: TGCGCCAGCAGCTGGACAGTTCGGCGCACAGATACGCAGTATTTT.

The V gene is TRBV6-1, the J gene TRBJ2-7, with TRBD2 as a possible D gene (6 bases). This CDR3 comprises 15 residues. The germline gives CDR1 MNHNS, CDR2 SASEGT. V lost 7 bases to trimming and J lost 0 bases, with 16 bases between them. The CDR3 DNA follows: TGTGCCAGCACCTACCGGGACTTGAGCTCCTACGAGCAGTACTTC. It codes for CASTYRDLSSYEQYF.

This sequence joins TRBV6-1 and TRBJ1-1; D may be TRBD1 (5 bases). Trimming cost V 4 bases and J 5 bases, with 8 bases left between them. CDR3 length: 12 amino acids. Germline assignment: CDR1 MNHNS and CDR2 SASEGT. In nucleotides, the CDR3 is TGTGCCAGCAGTGTCCGGGGGACTGAAGCTTTCTTT. Translation gives CASSVRGTEAFF.

This sequence joins TRBV25-1 and TRBJ1-1; TRBD1 matches at 7 bases. The germline CDR1 and CDR2 sequences are MGHDK and SYGVNS. The CDR3 is 13 amino acids. V lost 8 bases and J lost 4; bases outside the gene matches: 7. The CDR3 sequence: CASGTGAITEAFF. The DNA of the CDR3 is TGTGCCAGCGGAACAGGGGCTATCACTGAAGCTTTCTTT. The whole variable domain, filled in from reference TRBV25-1 and TRBJ1-1, reads EADIYQTPRYLVIGTGKKITLECSQTMGHDKMYWYQQDPGMELHLIHYSYGVNSTEKGDLSSESTVSRIRTEHFPLTLESARPSHTSQYLCASGTGAITEAFFGQGTRLTVV.

The chain links TRBV27 to TRBJ2-3, with 11 positions matching TRBD2. Germline values: CDR1 MNHEY, CDR2 SMNVEV (reference sequence). After removal of 8 bases from V and 4 bases from J, the junction contained 8 bases not matched to a gene. The CDR3 has 15 amino acids. CDR3 loop: CASYPLAGGADTQYF. The CDR3 DNA is TGTGCCAGCTACCCGCTAGCGGGAGGCGCAGATACGCAGTATTTT.

This clone occurred a few times. V usage is TRBV4-1 and J usage is TRBJ1-5; tentative D call: TRBD1 (5 bases). This CDR3 has 14 residues. V shed 2 bases and J shed 7 bases, with 12 bases lying between them. The germline V gene has CDR1 MGHRA and CDR2 YSYEKL. The CDR3 DNA sequence: TGCGCCAGCAGCCAAACCCCTGGGGGACAGCCCCAGCATTTT. Translating it yields CASSQTPGGQPQHF.

This chain links TRBV19 with TRBJ2-2; D tentatively fits TRBD1 or TRBD2 (6 bases each). Germline V gene data show CDR1 as LNHDA and CDR2 as SQIVND (reference sequence). The CDR3 is 15 amino acids. V lost 6 bases and J 6 bases, leaving 17 bases between the germline ends. The CDR3 DNA reads TGTGCCAGTAGACCCGGGGGCGATCGAGCCGGGGAGCTGTTTTTT. Encoded protein: CASRPGGDRAGELFF. The full variable domain, its missing parts supplied by reference TRBV19 and TRBJ2-2, is DGGITQSPKYLFRKEGQNVTLSCEQNLNHDAMYWYRQDPGQGLRLIYYSQIVNDFQKGDIAEGYSVSREKKESFPLTVTSAQKNPTAFYLCASRPGGDRAGELFFGEGSRLTVL.

The chain couples TRBV28 to TRBJ2-7; 7 positions match TRBD1. V was pared by 1 base and J by 5 bases, with 8 bases of the junction left unmatched. CDR1 is MDHEN, CDR2 SYDVKM, per germline. The CDR3 length is 15 residues. The CDR3: CASSLSYRGTNEQYF. The DNA of the CDR3 is TGTGCCAGCAGTTTATCCTACAGGGGAACCAACGAGCAGTACTTC.